The T cell receptor beta chain described here comes from a study of blood T cell repertoires in COVID-19. The cohort comprised adults aged 18 to 89 years residing in 20 to 30 US areas. Cohorts were determined from participant-reported clinical history. Some clones are missing from TCRdb's copy, which holds only in-frame ones; the method was immunoSEQ multiplex PCR. The sample contains fewer than 250,000 clones, roughly 85% of which appear only once. This CDR3 has 15 amino acids. Germline V gene sequence: CDR1 SEHNR, CDR2 FQNEAQ (reference sequence). J lost 1 base, V lost 5 bases, and 7 bases had no gene match.

The TCR comes from a woman aged 40 to 55 who had been exposed to COVID-19. The source material was PBMCs or T cells enriched from blood (not recorded which). The chain recombines TRBV7-9 with TRBJ1-1; 7 nucleotides match TRBD1. In DNA form, the CDR3 reads TGTGCCAGCAGCGCGGCACAGGGGTCGAACACTGAAGCTTTCTTT. It specifies CASSAAQGSNTEAFF.